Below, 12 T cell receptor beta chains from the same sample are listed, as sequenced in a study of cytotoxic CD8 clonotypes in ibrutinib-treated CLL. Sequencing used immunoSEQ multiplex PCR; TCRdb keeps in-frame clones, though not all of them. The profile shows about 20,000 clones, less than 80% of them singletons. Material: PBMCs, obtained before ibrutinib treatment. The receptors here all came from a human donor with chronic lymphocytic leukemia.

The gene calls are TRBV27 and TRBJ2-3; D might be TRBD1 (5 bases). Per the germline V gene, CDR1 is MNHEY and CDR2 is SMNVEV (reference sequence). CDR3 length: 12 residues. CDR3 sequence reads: CATQGYTDTQYF. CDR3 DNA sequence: TGTGCGACCCAGGGCTACACAGATACGCAGTATTTT.

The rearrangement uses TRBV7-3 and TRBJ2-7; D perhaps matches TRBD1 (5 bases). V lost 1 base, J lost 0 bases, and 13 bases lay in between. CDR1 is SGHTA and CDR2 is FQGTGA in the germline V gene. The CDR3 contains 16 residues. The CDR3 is CASSLNPRTPSYEQYF. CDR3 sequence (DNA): TGTGCCAGCAGCTTAAATCCGAGGACACCCTCCTACGAGCAGTACTTC.

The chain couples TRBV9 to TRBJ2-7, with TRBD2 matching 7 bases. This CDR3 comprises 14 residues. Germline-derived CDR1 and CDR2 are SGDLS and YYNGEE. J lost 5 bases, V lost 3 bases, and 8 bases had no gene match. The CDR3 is CASSAGLSAHEQYF. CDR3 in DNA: TGTGCCAGCAGCGCGGGACTATCTGCTCACGAGCAGTACTTC.

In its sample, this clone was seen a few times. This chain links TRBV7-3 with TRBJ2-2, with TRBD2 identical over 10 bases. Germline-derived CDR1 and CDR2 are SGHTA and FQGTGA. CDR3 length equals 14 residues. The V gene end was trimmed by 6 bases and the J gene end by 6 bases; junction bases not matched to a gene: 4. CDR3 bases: TGTGCCAGCAGGGAGCGGGAGGGTGCCGGGGAGCTGTTTTTT. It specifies CASREREGAGELFF.

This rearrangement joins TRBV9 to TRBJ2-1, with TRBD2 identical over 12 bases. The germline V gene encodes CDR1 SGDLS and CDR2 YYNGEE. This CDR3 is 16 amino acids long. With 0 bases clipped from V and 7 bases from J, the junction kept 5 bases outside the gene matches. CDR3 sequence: CASSVGLAGGLNEQFF. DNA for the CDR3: TGTGCCAGCAGCGTAGGGCTAGCGGGAGGGCTGAATGAGCAGTTCTTC. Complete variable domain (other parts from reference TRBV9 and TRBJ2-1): DSGVTQTPKHLITATGQRVTLRCSPRSGDLSVYWYQQSLDQGLQFLIQYYNGEERAKGNILERFSAQQFPDLHSELNLSSLELGDSALYFCASSVGLAGGLNEQFFGPGTRLTVL.

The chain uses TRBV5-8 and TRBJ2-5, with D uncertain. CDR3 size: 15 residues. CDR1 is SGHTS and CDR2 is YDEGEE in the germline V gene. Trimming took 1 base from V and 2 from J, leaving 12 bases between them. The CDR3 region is CASSLSGHTQETQYF. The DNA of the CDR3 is TGTGCCAGCAGCTTGTCTGGGCACACACAAGAGACCCAGTACTTC.

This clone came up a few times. CDR3 region: CASSLTRGETQYF. The CDR3 coding sequence is TGTGCCAGCAGCTTAACGAGAGGGGAGACCCAGTACTTC. The V call is TRBV7-3, the J call TRBJ2-5; TRBD2 might be the D (5 bases). CDR3 length: 13 amino acids. Germline lookup yields CDR1 SGHTA and CDR2 FQGTGA. Trimming shortened V by 0 bases and J by 5 bases, and 7 bases separated the two germline ends.

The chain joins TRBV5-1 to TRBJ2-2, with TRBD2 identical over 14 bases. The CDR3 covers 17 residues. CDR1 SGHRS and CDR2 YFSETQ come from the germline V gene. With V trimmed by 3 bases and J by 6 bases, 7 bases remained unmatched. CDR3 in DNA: TGCGCCAGCAGCTGGGGGACTAGCGGGAGTGGTGCCGGGGAGCTGTTTTTT. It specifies CASSWGTSGSGAGELFF. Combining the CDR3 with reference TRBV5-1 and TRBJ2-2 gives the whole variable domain KAGVTQTPRYLIKTRGQQVTLSCSPISGHRSVSWYQQTPGQGLQFLFEYFSETQRNKGNFPGRFSGRQFSNSRSEMNVSTLELGDSALYLCASSWGTSGSGAGELFFGEGSRLTVL.

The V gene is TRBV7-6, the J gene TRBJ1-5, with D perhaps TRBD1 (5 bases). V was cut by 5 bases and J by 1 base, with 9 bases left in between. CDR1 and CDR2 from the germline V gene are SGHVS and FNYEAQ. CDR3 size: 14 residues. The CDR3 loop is CASSADRSNQPQHF. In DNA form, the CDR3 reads TGTGCCAGCAGCGCCGACAGAAGCAATCAGCCCCAGCATTTT.

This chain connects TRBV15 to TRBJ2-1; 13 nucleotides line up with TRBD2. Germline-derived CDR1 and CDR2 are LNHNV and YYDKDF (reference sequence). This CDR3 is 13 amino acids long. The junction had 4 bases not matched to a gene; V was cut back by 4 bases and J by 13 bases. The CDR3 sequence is CATSKGLAGEQFF. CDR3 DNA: TGTGCCACCAGCAAAGGACTAGCGGGAGAACAGTTCTTC.

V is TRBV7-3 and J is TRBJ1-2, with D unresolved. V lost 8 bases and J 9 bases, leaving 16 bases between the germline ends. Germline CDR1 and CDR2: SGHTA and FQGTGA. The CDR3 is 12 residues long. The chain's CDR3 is CASGGPGRSYTF. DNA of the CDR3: TGTGCCAGCGGCGGGCCGGGTAGGAGCTACACCTTC.

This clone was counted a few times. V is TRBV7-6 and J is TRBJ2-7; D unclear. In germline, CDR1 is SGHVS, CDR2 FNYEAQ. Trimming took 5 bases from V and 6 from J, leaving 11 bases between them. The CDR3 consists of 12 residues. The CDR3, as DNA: TGTGCCAGCAGCGTGGGGTCTGGCGAGCAGTACTTC. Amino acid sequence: CASSVGSGEQYF. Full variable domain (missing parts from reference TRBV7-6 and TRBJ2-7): GAGVSQSPRYKVTKRGQDVALRCDPISGHVSLYWYRQALGQGPEFLTYFNYEAQQDKSGLPNDRFSAERPEGSISTLTIQRTEQRDSAMYRCASSVGSGEQYFGPGTRLTVT.